Below are 27 T cell receptor beta chains sequenced from a single sample in a study of PD-1 blockade in classical Hodgkin lymphoma. Assay used: immunoSEQ multiplex PCR; TCRdb lists only in-frame clones, some missing. The sample has about 96,000 clones, about 93% seen once. The time point here: cycle 4 day 1 (C4D1), after less than 7 weeks of nivolumab. All trial patients relapsed after autologous stem cell transplantation. Sequenced material: peripheral blood mononuclear cells (PBMCs), taken before the fourth cycle of nivolumab. Every receptor here comes from a human donor with classical Hodgkin lymphoma.

This sequence joins TRBV27 and TRBJ2-2; TRBD1 matches 11 bases. CDR1 and CDR2 (germline): MNHEY, SMNVEV (reference sequence). After removal of 6 bases from V and 7 bases from J, the junction contained 10 bases not matched to a gene. CDR3 length: 16 residues. The CDR3: CASSRGTGGQYGELFF. The CDR3 coding sequence is TGTGCCAGCAGCCGAGGGACAGGGGGTCAGTACGGGGAGCTGTTTTTT.

The rearrangement joins TRBV19 to TRBJ2-2; unclear D gene. The CDR3 covers 13 residues. CDR1 and CDR2 (germline): LNHDA, SQIVND (reference sequence). Trimming left V 5 bases short and J 3 bases short, with 7 bases between. The CDR3 protein is CASSPQYTGELFF. For the CDR3, the DNA is TGTGCCAGTAGTCCCCAATACACCGGGGAGCTGTTTTTT.

The chain has TRBV6-5 and TRBJ2-1, with D possibly being TRBD2 (6 bases). V was shortened by 0 bases and J by 9 bases, with 9 bases between the two germline ends. The CDR3 runs 13 residues. Per the germline V gene, CDR1 is MNHEY and CDR2 is SVGAGI. This chain's CDR3 is CASSYSWGVEQFF. Written as DNA, the CDR3 is TGTGCCAGCAGTTACTCATGGGGGGTTGAGCAGTTCTTC.

This rearrangement joins TRBV7-9 to TRBJ1-3; D is uncertain. CDR3 length: 13 amino acids. The germline V and J ends were trimmed by 0 bases and 1 base, with 1 base remaining between them. CDR1 SEHNR and CDR2 FQNEAQ come from the germline V gene (reference sequence). The CDR3 nucleotides read TGTGCCAGCAGCTTAGCTTCTGGAAACACCATATATTTT. Translated: CASSLASGNTIYF.

The gene calls are TRBV10-3 and TRBJ2-7; D gene unclear. The V end was cut by 4 bases, the J end by 5 bases, with 15 bases between. The CDR3 covers 14 residues. CDR1 and CDR2 from the germline V gene are ENHRY and SYGVKD. CDR3 region: CAISGSQAPDEQYF. The CDR3 DNA reads TGTGCCATCAGTGGTTCCCAGGCACCGGACGAGCAGTACTTC.

The chain is built from TRBV27 and TRBJ1-1; weak D call: TRBD1 (5 bases). The CDR3 spans 13 residues. CDR1 MNHEY and CDR2 SMNVEV come from the germline V gene (reference sequence). The V and J ends lost 9 bases and 0 bases respectively, with 11 bases between them. CDR3 protein: CASPGRMNTEAFF. The DNA of the CDR3 is TGTGCCAGTCCGGGACGGATGAACACTGAAGCTTTCTTT.

This clone has only one observation. The chain employs TRBV7-9 and TRBJ2-1; 9 bases align to TRBD2. The CDR3 covers 16 residues. Losses at the gene ends were 0 bases for V and 9 bases for J; bases not matched to a gene: 9. Germline V lookup: CDR1 SEHNR, CDR2 FQNEAQ (reference sequence). The CDR3 reads CASSLALAGSISEQFF. CDR3 sequence (DNA): TGTGCCAGCAGCTTAGCTCTAGCGGGGAGTATTAGTGAGCAGTTCTTC. Looking up the rest from reference TRBV7-9 and TRBJ2-1 gives the full variable domain: DTGVSQNPRHKITKRGQNVTFRCDPISEHNRLYWYRQTLGQGPEFLTYFQNEAQLEKSRLLSDRFSAERPKGSFSTLEIQRTEQGDSAMYLCASSLALAGSISEQFFGPGTRLTVL.

This clone was counted a single time. The chain recombines TRBV19 with TRBJ2-7; no definite D call. Germline V gene lookup returns CDR1 LNHDA and CDR2 SQIVND (reference sequence). The CDR3 consists of 14 residues. V shed 7 bases and J shed 4 bases, with 17 bases lying between them. The CDR3 loop is CASKDLGLPYEQYF. In nucleotides, the CDR3 is TGTGCCAGTAAGGATTTAGGTCTGCCGTACGAGCAGTACTTC.

The rearrangement uses TRBV18 and TRBJ1-2; no clear D gene. CDR1 is KGHSH and CDR2 is LQKENI in the germline V gene. V dropped 3 bases and J dropped 8 bases, with 10 bases sitting between them. CDR3 length: 12 residues. The CDR3 sequence: CASSPTLVGYTF. CDR3 in DNA: TGTGCCAGCTCACCGACCCTAGTCGGCTACACCTTC.

This chain uses TRBV7-9 with TRBJ2-2; TRBD1 matches at 9 bases. The CDR3 is made up of 16 amino acids. V shed 2 bases, J shed 6 bases, and the junction held 7 bases outside the gene matches. Germline-derived CDR1 and CDR2 are SEHNR and FQNEAQ (reference sequence). The CDR3 reads CASSLPGTGSAGELFF. CDR3 DNA: TGTGCCAGCAGCTTACCCGGGACAGGGTCGGCCGGGGAGCTGTTTTTT.

This sequence joins TRBV2 and TRBJ2-3; the match to TRBD2 covers 10 bases. Trimming at V came to 9 bases and at J to 3 bases, leaving 12 bases not matched to a gene. This CDR3 has 16 residues. Germline-derived CDR1 and CDR2 are SNHLY and FYNNEI. The CDR3 nucleotides read TGTGCCAGAGGGAGGACGCTAGCGGGAGAGACAGATACGCAGTATTTT. The encoded protein is CARGRTLAGETDTQYF.

The J gene is TRBJ1-1, the V gene TRBV25-1; no clear D gene. CDR3 length equals 15 residues. V lost 5 bases and J lost 0, with 13 bases in between. The V gene's germline CDR1 is MGHDK and CDR2 SYGVNS. CDR3 nucleotide sequence: TGTGCCAGCAGTTATCCAGGACCTATGAACACTGAAGCTTTCTTT. Residues: CASSYPGPMNTEAFF. Supplemented by reference TRBV25-1 and TRBJ1-1, the full variable domain reads EADIYQTPRYLVIGTGKKITLECSQTMGHDKMYWYQQDPGMELHLIHYSYGVNSTEKGDLSSESTVSRIRTEHFPLTLESARPSHTSQYLCASSYPGPMNTEAFFGQGTRLTVV.

This rearrangement joins TRBV28 to TRBJ2-4; TRBD1 agrees at 9 bases. CDR3 length equals 17 residues. Germline CDR1 is MDHEN and CDR2 is SYDVKM. The V segment lost 6 bases and the J segment 1 base; nucleotides outside the gene matches: 10. CDR3 region: CASSPVHRGLAKNIQYF. The CDR3 DNA is TGTGCCAGCAGCCCCGTACACAGGGGGCTGGCCAAAAACATTCAGTACTTC.

This chain connects TRBV6-5 to TRBJ2-7, with TRBD1 matching 10 bases. Trimming took 4 bases from V and 1 from J; bases not matched to a gene: 1. Germline CDR1 and CDR2: MNHEY and SVGAGI. CDR3 length: 14 residues. The CDR3 here is CASSSDRGSYEQYF. CDR3 bases: TGTGCCAGCAGTTCGGACAGGGGGTCCTACGAGCAGTACTTC.

The CDR3 DNA is TGCGCCAGCAGCTTGGCGGCGGCCCATGAAAAACTGTTTTTT. It yields the protein CASSLAAAHEKLFF. J is TRBJ1-4 and V is TRBV5-1; D unresolved. V lost 0 bases and J 6 bases, leaving 9 bases between the germline ends. The CDR3 loop spans 14 amino acids. Germline V gives CDR1 SGHRS, CDR2 YFSETQ.

V and J are TRBV11-2 and TRBJ2-2; weak D call: TRBD2 (6 bases). V gave up 1 base and J gave up 2 bases, with 8 bases separating them. Germline V gene data show CDR1 as SGHAT and CDR2 as FQNNGV. The CDR3 extends over 15 amino acids. The CDR3 sequence is CASSLVGSNTGELFF. For the CDR3, the DNA is TGTGCCAGCAGCTTAGTCGGGAGTAACACCGGGGAGCTGTTTTTT. Combining the CDR3 with reference TRBV11-2 and TRBJ2-2 gives the whole variable domain EAGVAQSPRYKIIEKRQSVAFWCNPISGHATLYWYQQILGQGPKLLIQFQNNGVVDDSQLPKDRFSAERLKGVDSTLKIQPAKLEDSAVYLCASSLVGSNTGELFFGEGSRLTVL.

This clone appeared once. The chain uses TRBV6-5 and TRBJ1-1, with D possibly being TRBD1 (5 bases). V shed 5 bases and J shed 1 base, with 8 bases lying between them. The germline V gene encodes CDR1 MNHEY and CDR2 SVGAGI. The CDR3 consists of 13 residues. The CDR3, as DNA: TGTGCCAGCAGTAGGGACTCGAACACTGAAGCTTTCTTT. Translated: CASSRDSNTEAFF.

The CDR3 DNA sequence: TGTGCCAGCAGTGCGGCGGAGGGGAAGTACAATGAGCAGTTCTTC. This encodes CASSAAEGKYNEQFF. The rearrangement joins TRBV2 to TRBJ2-1, with a tentative D call TRBD2 (6 bases). The V end lost 4 bases, the J end lost 4 bases, and 14 bases lay between the germline ends. CDR1 and CDR2 (germline): SNHLY, FYNNEI. The CDR3 runs 15 residues.

The chain uses TRBV6-5 and TRBJ1-1, with D unresolved. This CDR3 has 14 residues. V was pared by 2 bases and J by 0 bases, with 7 bases between. Germline assignment: CDR1 MNHEY and CDR2 SVGAGI. CDR3 amino acids: CASSYATVNTEAFF. CDR3 DNA: TGTGCCAGCAGTTACGCGACGGTGAACACTGAAGCTTTCTTT.

This chain links TRBV11-2 with TRBJ1-1; D is perhaps TRBD1 (5 bases). The CDR3 runs 16 residues. Germline V gene sequence: CDR1 SGHAT, CDR2 FQNNGV. The V gene lost 5 bases and the J gene lost 4 bases, with 20 bases spanning the gap. CDR3 in amino acids: CASSGTGWGRFTEAFF. Written as DNA, the CDR3 is TGTGCCAGCAGCGGGACCGGATGGGGCCGCTTCACTGAAGCTTTCTTT. The variable domain in full, completed from reference TRBV11-2 and TRBJ1-1, reads EAGVAQSPRYKIIEKRQSVAFWCNPISGHATLYWYQQILGQGPKLLIQFQNNGVVDDSQLPKDRFSAERLKGVDSTLKIQPAKLEDSAVYLCASSGTGWGRFTEAFFGQGTRLTVV.

V is TRBV5-1 and J is TRBJ1-1; TRBD1 matches 11 bases. Per germline, CDR1 SGHRS and CDR2 YFSETQ. Unmatched junction bases numbered 11, after V lost 2 bases and J lost 2 bases. The CDR3 is made up of 18 amino acids. In DNA form, the CDR3 reads TGCGCCAGCAGCTTTGGGACGGGACAGGGGGTCTTTAACACTGAAGCTTTCTTT. This translates into CASSFGTGQGVFNTEAFF. The full variable domain, its missing parts supplied by reference TRBV5-1 and TRBJ1-1, is KAGVTQTPRYLIKTRGQQVTLSCSPISGHRSVSWYQQTPGQGLQFLFEYFSETQRNKGNFPGRFSGRQFSNSRSEMNVSTLELGDSALYLCASSFGTGQGVFNTEAFFGQGTRLTVV.

The chain couples TRBV5-6 to TRBJ2-7; D is perhaps TRBD1 or TRBD2 (6 bases each). Germline values: CDR1 SGHDT, CDR2 YYEEEE. V was cut by 0 bases and J by 4 bases, with 14 bases left in between. This CDR3 has 15 amino acids. CDR3 protein: CASSLVVGGGYEQYF. The CDR3 nucleotides are TGTGCCAGCAGCTTGGTGGTGGGGGGCGGGTACGAGCAGTACTTC.

With regard to this clone: This sample also contains other DNA sequences that code for the same CDR3. The CDR3 sequence: CASSSAYEQYF. The DNA for the CDR3 is TGTGCCAGCAGTTCTGCCTACGAGCAGTACTTC. V usage is TRBV27 and J usage is TRBJ2-7; unclear D gene. This CDR3 has 11 residues. V was clipped by 4 bases and J by 2 bases, with 3 bases between them. Per the germline V gene, CDR1 is MNHEY and CDR2 is SMNVEV (reference sequence).

The rearrangement joins TRBV7-8 to TRBJ2-5, with 7 nucleotides matching TRBD2. V shed 2 bases and J 2 bases; nucleotides not matched to a gene: 5. Germline V gene sequence: CDR1 SGHVS, CDR2 FQNEAQ. The CDR3 is made up of 15 amino acids. The CDR3 loop is CASSLQGGRQETQYF. CDR3 in DNA: TGTGCCAGCAGCTTACAGGGCGGGAGACAAGAGACCCAGTACTTC. Full variable domain (outside the CDR3, taken from reference TRBV7-8 and TRBJ2-5): GAGVSQSPRYKVAKRGQDVALRCDPISGHVSLFWYQQALGQGPEFLTYFQNEAQLDKSGLPSDRFFAERPEGSVSTLKIQRTQQEDSAVYLCASSLQGGRQETQYFGPGTRLLVL.

The chain recombines TRBV28 with TRBJ1-1, with 8 bases matching TRBD1. The germline V gene has CDR1 MDHEN and CDR2 SYDVKM. Trimming took 5 bases from V and 6 from J; bases not matched to a gene: 11. The CDR3 loop spans 15 amino acids. The CDR3 nucleotides read TGTGCCAGCAGTCTCGGGACAGGCGGTCACTCTGAAGCTTTCTTT. Protein product: CASSLGTGGHSEAFF.

The chain employs TRBV5-1 and TRBJ2-1; D is perhaps TRBD2 (5 bases). Trimming removed 0 bases at V and 2 bases at J, with 6 bases between. The CDR3 is 14 residues long. Germline loops: CDR1 SGHRS, CDR2 YFSETQ. The chain's CDR3 is CASSLEGAYNEQFF. CDR3 DNA sequence: TGCGCCAGCAGCTTGGAGGGAGCCTACAATGAGCAGTTCTTC.

J is TRBJ2-7 and V is TRBV9; TRBD1 matches at 8 bases. The CDR3 covers 14 residues. Looked up from germline, CDR1 is SGDLS and CDR2 is YYNGEE. The trim removed 0 bases at V and 7 bases at J, leaving 6 bases unmatched. This CDR3 is CASSVAQGAPEQYF. CDR3 bases: TGTGCCAGCAGCGTAGCCCAGGGGGCTCCAGAGCAGTACTTC.